This T cell receptor (beta chain) was found in a study of T cells in localized non-small cell lung cancer. General study points: Of the top 100 tumor clones, median around 60 were in adjacent lung, more than 25 among its top 100. Longer survival (overall) was linked to higher T cell density in blood. Analysis by sequencing included only one tumor region, so heterogeneity remains possible.

Remarks on this clone: As yet, its antigen is unknown.

The method was immunoSEQ multiplex PCR; TCRdb's version includes in-frame clones alone and lacks a portion of them. The profile shows over 25,000 clones, 80% of them singletons. The CDR3 consists of 13 residues. The germline V gene encodes CDR1 SGHDN and CDR2 FVKESK. V was pared by 7 bases and J by 1 base, with 10 bases between. The starting material was peripheral blood, obtained before any cancer treatment. The source is a male donor aged 60 or over with stage III squamous cell lung carcinoma. The chain links TRBV14 to TRBJ2-5; possibly TRBD1 for D (6 bases). Here the CDR3 DNA reads TGTGCCAGCAAAAACAGGGTCCAAGAGACCCAGTACTTC. Protein sequence: CASKNRVQETQYF.